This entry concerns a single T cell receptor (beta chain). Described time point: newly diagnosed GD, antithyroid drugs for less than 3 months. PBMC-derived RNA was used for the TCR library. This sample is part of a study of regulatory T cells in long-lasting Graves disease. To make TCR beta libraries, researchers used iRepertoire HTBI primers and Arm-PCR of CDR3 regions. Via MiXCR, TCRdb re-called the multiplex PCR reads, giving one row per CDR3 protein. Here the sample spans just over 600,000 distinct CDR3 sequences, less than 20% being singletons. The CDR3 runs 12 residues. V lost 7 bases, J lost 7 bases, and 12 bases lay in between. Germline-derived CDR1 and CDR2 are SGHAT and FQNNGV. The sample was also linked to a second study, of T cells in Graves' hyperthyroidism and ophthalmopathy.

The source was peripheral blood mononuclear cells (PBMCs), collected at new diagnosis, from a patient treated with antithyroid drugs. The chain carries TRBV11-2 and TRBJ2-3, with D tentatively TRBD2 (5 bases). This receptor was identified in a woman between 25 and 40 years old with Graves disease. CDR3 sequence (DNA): TGTGCCAGCAACCCTACCGGGAATACGCAGTATTTT. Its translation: CASNPTGNTQYF.